This TCR beta chain stems from a study of blood T cells in healthy people across ages. The use of a sample-barcoded 5' primer and a J-beta primer mix characterized a second PCR of about 6 to 11 cycles. Through a template-switch adaptor with 12 random nucleotides, each cDNA molecule received a tag. Sequencing recovered at least 3 million CDR3-containing paired-end reads from each sample. From the 5' RACE reads, TCRdb called clonotypes with MiXCR, one entry per CDR3 protein. Counted here are around 710,000 distinct CDR3 sequences, 40% to 45% occurring once; the ten biggest clones make up roughly 19%. Each donor's blood draw was 7.5 to 10 milliliters of peripheral blood. Trimming shortened V by 5 bases and J by 6 bases, and 17 bases separated the two germline ends. Germline values: CDR1 SGHAT, CDR2 FQNNGV. This CDR3 region has 14 residues.

The rearrangement uses TRBV11-2 and TRBJ2-7, with a weak D call TRBD1 (5 bases). Input material: blood. This sequence originates from an older woman in good health. The CDR3 spells CASSVGQQGVEQYF. CDR3 bases: TGTGCCAGCAGCGTAGGGCAGCAAGGGGTCGAGCAGTACTTC.